This is a list of T cell receptor beta chains from one sample in a study of shared clonotypes between healthy human individuals. Profiling relied on immunoSEQ multiplex PCR, and the TCRdb table lists in-frame clones only, not all of them. The sample yields about 360,000 clones, about 70% seen once. The sequenced sample was memory CD4+ T cells sorted from blood. These receptors all stem from a man between 25 and 39 years old in good health. Each CDR3 is given with its conserved first and last residue. The order of the fields is D gene, CDR3 length, clone size, V gene, J gene, CDR3 DNA, CDR3 protein. D genes are given only for firm matches. Only some rows state a clone size, as once, few, many or a class for expanded clones.

>NA|12|NA|TRBV28|TRBJ2-5
TGTGCCAGCCAGGACCCACAAGAGACCCAGTACTTC
CASQDPQETQYF
>TRBD1|13|once|TRBV6-9|TRBJ1-2
TGTGCCAGCAGACGACAGGGGAAAGATGGCTACACCTTC
CASRRQGKDGYTF
>NA|13|once|TRBV7-3|TRBJ2-3
TGTGCCAGCAGCTACGGCGGAATAGATACGCAGTATTTT
CASSYGGIDTQYF
>NA|13|once|TRBV30|TRBJ1-1
TGTGCCTGGAGTGCCAGGGGATACACTGAAGCTTTCTTT
CAWSARGYTEAFF
>TRBD2|13|NA|TRBV14|TRBJ2-5
TGTGCCAGCAGCCAAGGCGGGGGAGAGACCCAGTACTTC
CASSQGGGETQYF
>NA|15|many|TRBV11-2|TRBJ2-5
TGTGCCAGCAGCTTGGGGCAGCAAGGAAGAGAGACCCAGTACTTC
CASSLGQQGRETQYF
>TRBD1|14|NA|TRBV19|TRBJ1-5
TGTGCCAGTAGTACGGGGACAGACAATCAGCCCCAGCATTTT
CASSTGTDNQPQHF
>TRBD1|15|NA|TRBV29-1|TRBJ1-2
TGCGGATGCAGGGGGCAGTCCTCTGCTAACTATGGCTACACCTTC
CGCRGQSSANYGYTF
>TRBD2|20|NA|TRBV5-4|TRBJ2-7
TGTGCCAGCAGCTTGGACGTCGGCGGGAGGGCCACCCCGAGCTCCTACGAGCAGTACTTC
CASSLDVGGRATPSSYEQYF
>TRBD2|11|few|TRBV19|TRBJ2-1
TGTGCTAGCGGGACCTACAATGAGCAGTTCTTC
CASGTYNEQFF
>NA|13|NA|TRBV5-8|TRBJ2-7
TGTGCCAGCAGCTTGTACAGTGGGTACGAGCAGTACTTC
CASSLYSGYEQYF
>NA|20|NA|TRBV19|TRBJ2-2
TGTGCCAGTAGTATAGACTCACATCCCTTGGCAGGGAAAGAAGCCGGGGAGCTGTTTTTT
CASSIDSHPLAGKEAGELFF
>NA|14|NA|TRBV5-1|TRBJ2-3
TGCGCCAGCAGCTTGGGGGACAGCACAGATACGCAGTATTTT
CASSLGDSTDTQYF
>NA|12|NA|TRBV27|TRBJ2-7
TGTGCCAGCAGTTTAAATCGGGCCGAGCAGTACTTC
CASSLNRAEQYF
>TRBD2|18|once|TRBV10-3|TRBJ2-3
TGTGCCATCAGTGAGTCAGTTGGACTAGCGGGGAACTCCGGTACGCAGTATTTT
CAISESVGLAGNSGTQYF
>NA|13|few|TRBV2|TRBJ2-7
TGTGCCAGCAGTAGGGCAGGTCCCTACGAGCAGTACTTC
CASSRAGPYEQYF
>NA|13|NA|TRBV6-6|TRBJ1-3
TGTGCCAGCTCTTTCATGAGTGGAAACACCATATATTTT
CASSFMSGNTIYF
>TRBD2|17|NA|TRBV6-1|TRBJ2-3
TGTGCCAGCAGTGAAGGTAGACTAGCGGGCAGCACAGATACGCAGTATTTT
CASSEGRLAGSTDTQYF
>NA|14|few|TRBV2|TRBJ2-7
TGTGCCAGCAGGGGGTATGGACAGAGCCACGAGCAGTACTTC
CASRGYGQSHEQYF
>TRBD2|16|NA|TRBV28|TRBJ2-1
TGTGCCAGCAGTTCCTCTAGCGGGAGGGCCTACAATGAGCAGTTCTTC
CASSSSSGRAYNEQFF
>NA|13|NA|TRBV11-3|TRBJ1-1
TGTGCCAGCAGCCGGGAAAGGGACACTGAAGCTTTCTTT
CASSRERDTEAFF
>NA|14|NA|TRBV5-4|TRBJ2-5
TGTGCCAGCAGCTTAGTTGGGGGCGGCGAGACCCAGTACTTC
CASSLVGGGETQYF
>NA|13|NA|TRBV11-1|TRBJ2-1
TGTGCCAGCAGCTCCGACGTATACAATGAGCAGTTCTTC
CASSSDVYNEQFF
>TRBD1|16|NA|TRBV6-1|TRBJ2-4
TGTGCCAGCAGTGTTGGGACAGGGGAAGCCAAAAACATTCAGTACTTC
CASSVGTGEAKNIQYF
>NA|15|NA|TRBV7-9|TRBJ1-5
TGTGCCAGCAGCTTATCCGGGGAAACGGCTGGGATTCGGCATTTT
CASSLSGETAGIRHF
>NA|15|NA|TRBV9|TRBJ1-1
TGTGCCAGCAGCGTAGAGGCCCTGATGAACACTGAAGCTTTCTTT
CASSVEALMNTEAFF
>NA|14|NA|TRBV18|TRBJ2-7
TGTGCCAGCCGACGAGGGGTAATGGCAGACGAGCAGTACTTC
CASRRGVMADEQYF
>TRBD2|16|NA|TRBV28|TRBJ2-1
TGTGCCAGCAGTTTATCGGGACTAGCGGTTGTCAATGAGCAGTTCTTC
CASSLSGLAVVNEQFF
>NA|15|NA|TRBV7-8|TRBJ2-7
TGTGCCAGCAGCTTTTATCGACAGAGGTCCTACGAGCAGTACTTC
CASSFYRQRSYEQYF
>NA|10|NA|TRBV10-3|TRBJ2-3
TGTGCGACCCGTAGTAATACGCAGTATTTT
CATRSNTQYF
>NA|14|few|TRBV29-1|TRBJ2-3
TGCAGCGTTGAAGTCGGGGCTAGCACAGATACGCAGTATTTT
CSVEVGASTDTQYF
>NA|14|NA|TRBV11-3|TRBJ2-4
TGTGCCAGCAGCTATGGTCCTGCCGGAAACATTCAGTACTTC
CASSYGPAGNIQYF
>NA|16|NA|TRBV5-1|TRBJ2-5
TGCGCCAGCAGCTTGGTTCCCCCAGCGGGCGTTGAGACCCAGTACTTC
CASSLVPPAGVETQYF
>NA|14|NA|TRBV19|TRBJ1-5
TGTGCCAGTACCCCCAACAGGTCAGATCAGCCCCAGCATTTT
CASTPNRSDQPQHF
>NA|14|NA|TRBV6-1|TRBJ2-2
TGTGCCAGCAGTGAAGGAGCGGTCACCGGGGAGCTGTTTTTT
CASSEGAVTGELFF
>NA|15|few|TRBV18|TRBJ1-4
TGTGCCAGCTCACCGCAGTCCGGGGGTAATGAAAAACTGTTTTTT
CASSPQSGGNEKLFF
>NA|15|once|TRBV6-5|TRBJ1-1
TGTGCCAGCAGGGTTTACGGAGGGGGGAACACTGAAGCTTTCTTT
CASRVYGGGNTEAFF
>TRBD1|13|NA|TRBV28|TRBJ1-2
TGTGCCAGAAAGACAGGGAACAACTATGGCTACACCTTC
CARKTGNNYGYTF
>TRBD1|17|many|TRBV5-1|TRBJ2-2
TGCGCCAGCAGCTATTTGGACAGGTCCATGGTCACCGGGGAGCTGTTTTTT
CASSYLDRSMVTGELFF
>TRBD2|17|NA|TRBV5-1|TRBJ2-2
TGCGCCAGCAGCTTGTCTCCCCTAGCGGGAGTTCGTGGGGAGCTGTTTTTT
CASSLSPLAGVRGELFF
>NA|13|NA|TRBV5-4|TRBJ2-7
TGTGCCAGCAGCTTGGTGGTCGGGCACGAGCAGTACTTC
CASSLVVGHEQYF
>NA|14|NA|TRBV25-1|TRBJ1-2
TGTGCCAGCAGTGAATTCAAGGGGGAGGATGGCTACACCTTC
CASSEFKGEDGYTF
>NA|17|NA|TRBV7-2|TRBJ2-2
TGTGCCAGCAGCCTCTTAGTGGGGAATACGGCGACCGGGGAGCTGTTTTTT
CASSLLVGNTATGELFF
>NA|15|few|TRBV6-1|TRBJ2-2
TGTGCCAGCAGGGCGGAGGCAGGGTTACCCGGGGAGCTGTTTTTT
CASRAEAGLPGELFF
>TRBD2|15|NA|TRBV28|TRBJ2-5
TGTGCCAGCAGTCCCAGGACTAGCGTGCGGGAGACCCAGTACTTC
CASSPRTSVRETQYF
>TRBD1|15|NA|TRBV5-1|TRBJ1-4
TGCGCCAGCAGATCAGGGGACAGGGGCAGTGAAAAACTGTTTTTT
CASRSGDRGSEKLFF
>TRBD1|14|NA|TRBV10-3|TRBJ2-5
TGTGCCATCAGTGAGCTGGGACAGCAAGAGACCCAGTACTTC
CAISELGQQETQYF
>NA|16|NA|TRBV7-9|TRBJ2-1
TGTGCCAGCAGCTCATCTGACAGTCCATCCTACAATGAGCAGTTCTTC
CASSSSDSPSYNEQFF
>NA|16|once|TRBV29-1|TRBJ2-5
TGCAGCGTTGATTCAAAGGGCGGATTAGCCGGAGAGACCCAGTACTTC
CSVDSKGGLAGETQYF